Presented here are 25 T cell receptor beta chains from one specimen sequenced in a study of cytomegalovirus exposure and HLA in healthy donors (dated by TCRdb to the late 2010s). Libraries were constructed by the immunoSEQ multiplex PCR assay. The multiplex PCR relied on a mix of 60 forward primers for TCR Vbeta segments and 13 reverse primers for TCR Jbeta segments. Held by TCRdb, this immuneACCESS table contains in-frame sequences only and omits some clones. Under half of the omission traces to an unresolved V gene where checked; the cause of the rest is unknown. This sample has about 210,000 clones in its table, and approximately 78% of those were observed once. Clones ranked in the top ten supply 14% of the sample. Sequenced input: PBMCs. The source of these receptors is a woman aged 25 to 39 in good health and CMV-seropositive.

This clone is a singleton in its sample. V is TRBV25-1 and J is TRBJ2-7, with 9 bases identical to TRBD2. Germline CDR1 MGHDK, CDR2 SYGVNS. The CDR3 spans 15 residues. V trimming: 2 bases; J trimming: 1 base; junction bases outside the gene matches: 3. CDR3 bases: TGTGCCAGCAGTGAAGTGGGACTAGCATCCTACGAGCAGTACTTC. It yields the protein CASSEVGLASYEQYF.

The V gene is TRBV18, the J gene TRBJ2-1, with 12 bases that match TRBD2. Germline lookup yields CDR1 KGHSH and CDR2 LQKENI. With 3 bases clipped from V and 7 bases from J, the junction kept 4 bases outside the gene matches. The CDR3 contains 15 residues. CDR3: CASSPSGLAGNEQFF. The CDR3 region has the DNA TGTGCCAGCTCACCGTCGGGACTAGCGGGTAATGAGCAGTTCTTC.

The chain recombines TRBV5-1 with TRBJ1-1; D gene unclear. Germline values: CDR1 SGHRS, CDR2 YFSETQ. Trimming took off 5 bases at V and 0 bases at J, with 8 bases between the two ends. This CDR3 is built from 13 residues. CDR3 DNA: TGCGCCAGCAGATCTGACATGAACACTGAAGCTTTCTTT. This gives the protein CASRSDMNTEAFF.

The chain has TRBV7-6 and TRBJ2-1; 14 nucleotides line up with TRBD2. The trim removed 5 bases at V and 6 bases at J, leaving 9 bases unmatched. Germline CDR1 is SGHVS and CDR2 is FNYEAQ. This CDR3 has 17 residues. CDR3 in amino acids: CASSPNSGTSGSNEQFF. The CDR3 DNA sequence: TGTGCCAGCAGCCCCAACAGTGGGACTAGCGGGAGCAATGAGCAGTTCTTC.

The V and J genes are TRBV11-2 and TRBJ2-5; 8 nucleotides agree with TRBD2. This CDR3 region has 16 residues. Germline V CDR1 and CDR2: SGHAT, FQNNGV. The trim removed 2 bases at V and 3 bases at J, leaving 8 bases unmatched. CDR3 coding DNA: TGTGCCAGCAGCTTACAAGCGGGGGCCACTAAAGAGACCCAGTACTTC. Residues: CASSLQAGATKETQYF. Supplemented by reference TRBV11-2 and TRBJ2-5, the full variable domain reads EAGVAQSPRYKIIEKRQSVAFWCNPISGHATLYWYQQILGQGPKLLIQFQNNGVVDDSQLPKDRFSAERLKGVDSTLKIQPAKLEDSAVYLCASSLQAGATKETQYFGPGTRLLVL.

Details on this clone: This sample includes further DNA sequences coding for the same CDR3. This sequence joins TRBV28 and TRBJ2-1, with D unclear. The CDR3 is 11 amino acids. Trimming took off 10 bases at V and 4 bases at J, with 8 bases between the two ends. Germline V gives CDR1 MDHEN, CDR2 SYDVKM. The CDR3 nucleotides are TGTGCCACGTCCCTATACAATGAGCAGTTCTTC. It translates to CATSLYNEQFF.

The CDR3 reads CASSAQGALGNTEAFF. CDR3 coding DNA: TGTGCCAGCAGCGCCCAGGGGGCGTTAGGGAACACTGAAGCTTTCTTT. The chain combines TRBV13 with TRBJ1-1; TRBD1 agrees at 8 bases. Germline V gives CDR1 PRHDT, CDR2 FYEKMQ (reference sequence). Trimming cost V 5 bases and J 1 base; bases outside gene matches: 9. The CDR3 contains 16 residues.

The chain employs TRBV20-1 and TRBJ2-7; TRBD2 might be the D (5 bases). The V and J ends lost 5 bases and 3 bases respectively, with 5 bases between them. This CDR3 region has 10 residues. Per the germline V gene, CDR1 is DFQATT and CDR2 is SNEGSKA (reference sequence). The CDR3 bases are TGCAGTGCTGGACTCTACGAGCAGTACTTC. Translation gives CSAGLYEQYF.

This clone was picked up a small number of times. This chain uses TRBV29-1 with TRBJ2-7; TRBD2 matches 7 bases. V lost 6 bases and J lost 6; bases outside the gene matches: 5. The germline gives CDR1 SQVTM, CDR2 ANQGSEA. The CDR3 is made up of 11 amino acids. CDR3: CSVGSGGEQYF. In nucleotides, the CDR3 is TGCAGCGTCGGATCGGGGGGCGAGCAGTACTTC.

The chain employs TRBV28 and TRBJ2-5; TRBD1 aligns across 9 bases. The CDR3 sequence is 16 residues long. With 4 bases clipped from V and 5 bases from J, the junction kept 11 bases outside the gene matches. Germline values: CDR1 MDHEN, CDR2 SYDVKM. CDR3 in amino acids: CASSSTGTGPWETQYF. DNA of the CDR3: TGTGCCAGCAGTTCAACCGGGACAGGGCCGTGGGAGACCCAGTACTTC.

In this sample, this clone turned up once. V usage is TRBV7-3 and J usage is TRBJ2-3; TRBD2 matches at 11 bases. After removal of 4 bases from V and 1 base from J, the junction contained 4 bases not matched to a gene. This CDR3 is 16 amino acids long. From germline, CDR1 is SGHTA and CDR2 FQGTGA. DNA of the CDR3: TGTGCCAGCAGCTCCGTAGCGGGAGGGGGCACAGATACGCAGTATTTT. Protein sequence: CASSSVAGGGTDTQYF.

V and J are TRBV4-1 and TRBJ1-3; 7 nucleotides agree with TRBD1. Germline V gene data show CDR1 as MGHRA and CDR2 as YSYEKL. The CDR3 has 15 residues. J gave up 0 bases and V 4 bases, and 3 bases lay outside the gene matches. The CDR3 nucleotides read TGCGCCAGCAGCCTCCCAGGGGGCTCTGGAAACACCATATATTTT. Translation: CASSLPGGSGNTIYF.

In its sample, this clone was seen once. The chain recombines TRBV10-3 with TRBJ1-1, with D unclear. Trimming took off 2 bases at V and 1 base at J, with 5 bases between the two ends. This CDR3 has 13 residues. Germline V CDR1 and CDR2: ENHRY, SYGVKD. The CDR3 is CAISEGGNTEAFF. Here the CDR3 DNA reads TGTGCCATCAGTGAGGGAGGGAACACTGAAGCTTTCTTT.

This rearrangement joins TRBV6-1 to TRBJ2-2, with 10 bases fitting TRBD1. With 6 bases clipped from V and 6 bases from J, the junction kept 4 bases outside the gene matches. Germline V gene sequence: CDR1 MNHNS, CDR2 SASEGT. CDR3 size: 14 residues. Here the CDR3 reads CASRRDRGPGELFF. CDR3 DNA: TGTGCCAGCAGGAGGGACAGGGGCCCCGGGGAGCTGTTTTTT.

The rearrangement links TRBV29-1 to TRBJ1-2; TRBD1 might be the D (6 bases). Trimming left V 4 bases short and J 4 bases short, with 13 bases between. Germline V CDR1 and CDR2: SQVTM, ANQGSEA. The CDR3 covers 13 residues. CDR3 protein: CSVGTVRSYGYTF. CDR3 in DNA: TGCAGCGTTGGGACAGTCCGCAGCTATGGCTACACCTTC.

This chain joins TRBV7-9 and TRBJ1-3, with D perhaps TRBD1 (5 bases). Trimming left V 1 base short and J 2 bases short, with 6 bases between. CDR1 is SEHNR and CDR2 is FQNEAQ in the germline V gene (reference sequence). The CDR3 length is 14 residues. For the CDR3, the DNA is TGTGCCAGCAGCTTAGTAGGGGCTGGAAACACCATATATTTT. As protein: CASSLVGAGNTIYF. Full variable domain (outside the CDR3, taken from reference TRBV7-9 and TRBJ1-3): DTGVSQNPRHKITKRGQNVTFRCDPISEHNRLYWYRQTLGQGPEFLTYFQNEAQLEKSRLLSDRFSAERPKGSFSTLEIQRTEQGDSAMYLCASSLVGAGNTIYFGEGSWLTVV.

V and J are TRBV5-1 and TRBJ2-7; D call uncertain. Germline-derived CDR1 and CDR2 are SGHRS and YFSETQ. V was pared by 4 bases and J by 0 bases, with 14 bases between. The length of the CDR3 is 15 residues. CDR3 bases: TGCGCCAGCAGCCCCTTCGGAGCGTTCTCCTACGAGCAGTACTTC. Its protein product is CASSPFGAFSYEQYF.

This sequence joins TRBV6-1 and TRBJ1-5, with TRBD1 matching over 7 bases. J lost 4 bases, V lost 8 bases, and 5 bases had no gene match. The CDR3 spans 13 residues. Germline CDR1 and CDR2: MNHNS and SASEGT. In DNA form, the CDR3 reads TGTGCCAGCCGGGACAGCATGAATCAGCCCCAGCATTTT. It translates to CASRDSMNQPQHF.

CDR3 sequence reads: CASNPIAGMTYEQYF. The CDR3, as DNA: TGCGCCAGCAACCCGATAGCAGGGATGACCTACGAGCAGTACTTC. The chain combines TRBV5-1 with TRBJ2-7; D is perhaps TRBD1 (5 bases). The CDR3 spans 15 residues. Trimming left V 6 bases short and J 2 bases short, with 18 bases between. Germline V gene data show CDR1 as SGHRS and CDR2 as YFSETQ.

This sequence joins TRBV4-1 and TRBJ2-7; 7 bases are a match to TRBD2. This CDR3 is built from 16 residues. The junction had 15 bases not matched to a gene; V was cut back by 5 bases and J by 5 bases. Germline loops: CDR1 MGHRA, CDR2 YSYEKL. CDR3 in amino acids: CASSDSPGGSSNEQYF. The CDR3 region has the DNA TGCGCCAGCAGCGATAGCCCAGGCGGGAGCAGCAACGAGCAGTACTTC.

The V and J genes are TRBV29-1 and TRBJ2-1, with D unresolved. In germline, CDR1 is SQVTM, CDR2 ANQGSEA. The CDR3 consists of 11 residues. Between the trimmed V and J ends, which lost 3 bases and 7 bases, there was a span of 7 bases. The CDR3 here is CSVEAWNEQFF. For the CDR3, the DNA is TGCAGCGTTGAGGCATGGAATGAGCAGTTCTTC.

This clone was seen only a few times. The V and J genes are TRBV12-5 and TRBJ1-4; D unclear. V was pared by 8 bases and J by 8 bases, with 12 bases between. The CDR3 has 12 amino acids. Germline-derived CDR1 and CDR2 are LGHNT and FRNRAP. CDR3 sequence reads: CASHEGGEKLFF. In DNA, the CDR3 is TGTGCTAGTCACGAGGGAGGCGAAAAACTGTTTTTT.

J is TRBJ1-1 and V is TRBV6-1; unclear D gene. The CDR3 sequence is 13 residues long. Germline CDR1 reads MNHNS; CDR2 reads SASEGT. With 3 bases removed from V and 1 base from J, the gap between germline ends came to 6 bases. The CDR3 nucleotides are TGTGCCAGCAGTGAGAGTTGGAACACTGAAGCTTTCTTT. Protein product: CASSESWNTEAFF.

The V and J genes are TRBV9 and TRBJ2-1; TRBD2 aligns across 10 bases. CDR3 size: 14 residues. Germline V gene sequence: CDR1 SGDLS, CDR2 YYNGEE. With V trimmed by 3 bases and J by 4 bases, 1 base remained unmatched. DNA of the CDR3: TGTGCCAGCAGCGCGGGACTAGCGTACAATGAGCAGTTCTTC. It codes for CASSAGLAYNEQFF.

The chain links TRBV7-8 to TRBJ2-3; the D is unclear. The length of the CDR3 is 16 residues. Trimming took 2 bases from V and 2 from J, leaving 14 bases between them. From germline, CDR1 is SGHVS and CDR2 FQNEAQ. This chain's CDR3 is CASSLLLTEDTDTQYF. The CDR3 bases are TGTGCCAGCAGCTTACTACTCACCGAAGACACAGATACGCAGTATTTT.